Each of the 3 T cell receptor beta chains below was sequenced from the same sample in a study of monozygotic twins with inflammatory bowel disease. TCRdb re-called the 5' RACE reads and catalogs CDR3 proteins one per entry, DNA excluded. Its clone listing holds about 160,000 distinct CDR3 sequences. Material: blood. The receptor set was obtained from a human donor with ulcerative colitis or Crohn's disease, or a healthy co-twin of an affected twin (not recorded which).

This chain joins TRBV7-8 and TRBJ2-2. Germline CDR1 and CDR2: SGHVS and FQNEAQ. CDR3 size: 14 residues. CDR3: CASSLERFGGELFF. The full variable domain, in which reference TRBV7-8 and TRBJ2-2 provide the parts outside the CDR3, is GAGVSQSPRYKVAKRGQDVALRCDPISGHVSLFWYQQALGQGPEFLTYFQNEAQLDKSGLPSDRFFAERPEGSVSTLKIQRTQQEDSAVYLCASSLERFGGELFFGEGSRLTVL.

This chain links TRBV20-1 with TRBJ2-5; with no DNA, the TCRdb D assignment of TRBD1 cannot be verified. Germline CDR1 is DFQATT and CDR2 is SNEGSKA (reference sequence). The CDR3 extends over 14 amino acids. The chain's CDR3 is CSALLWDSQETQYF.

The chain recombines TRBV15 with TRBJ1-5. From germline, CDR1 is LNHNV and CDR2 YYDKDF (reference sequence). The CDR3 covers 14 residues. This chain's CDR3 is CATSRGLGNQPQHF.